This T cell receptor (beta chain) was found in a study of blood T cell repertoires in COVID-19. Produced via immunoSEQ multiplex PCR; TCRdb's table is partial and in-frame only. Of around 250,000 clones listed, about nine tenths are singletons. CDR3 size: 15 residues. The ends lost 5 bases at V and 3 bases at J; junction bases unmatched: 5. From germline, CDR1 is SEHNR and CDR2 FQNEAQ (reference sequence). The sample taken for sequencing was PBMCs or T cells enriched from blood (not recorded which). The receptor was isolated from a human donor in a cohort exposed to, infected with or recovered from COVID-19 (not recorded which). The donor label of this sample is uncertain. J is TRBJ1-3 and V is TRBV7-9; 9 bases fit TRBD1. CDR3 DNA sequence: TGTGCCAGCAGCCAACAGGGGGCTGGTGGAAACACCATATATTTT. It specifies CASSQQGAGGNTIYF.